This T cell receptor beta chain was sequenced in a study of beta chain features in type 1 diabetes. Points from the study as a whole: A pattern of fewer insertions and more deletions at VDJ junctions was seen in type 1 diabetes patients.

The CDR3 sequence is 16 residues long. The germline CDR1 and CDR2 sequences are PRHDT and FYEKMQ (reference sequence). Trimming at V came to 7 bases and at J to 3 bases, leaving 10 bases not matched to a gene. A CD45RO/CCR7/CD25/CD127/CD95/CD27 panel sorted naive, central memory, regulatory and stem cell-like memory CD4+ cells. Reverse transcription of all isolated RNA meant that expressed TCRB transcripts were sequenced. Measured with immunoSEQ multiplex PCR; TCRdb has only the in-frame clones, and not every one. The top ten clones hold approximately 0.087% of a sample with under 800,000 clones, around 16% of them seen once. On this clone: Its antigen remains unknown.

J is TRBJ2-3 and V is TRBV13; 10 positions agree with TRBD2. The sequence was obtained from a man aged 18-30 years in good health. The sequenced sample consisted of naive CD4+ T cells from blood. The CDR3 coding sequence is TGTGCCAGCACCCTTAGCGGGAGGTGGAAAACAGATACGCAGTATTTT. Its protein is CASTLSGRWKTDTQYF.